What follows are 19 T cell receptor beta chains derived from one specimen sequenced in a study of cytomegalovirus exposure and HLA in healthy donors. The PCR employed 60 Vbeta primers together with 13 Jbeta primers. The table came from immunoSEQ multiplex PCR; TCRdb's copy has only in-frame clones and leaves some out. This table holds 120,000 or so clones, about four fifths found once. Sequencing was carried out using PBMCs. The receptors come from a woman aged 45 to 65 in good health and CMV-seropositive.

This clone occurred a few times. The chain is built from TRBV2 and TRBJ1-4, with a tentative D call TRBD1 (6 bases). The CDR3 sequence is 12 residues long. V was clipped by 6 bases and J by 8 bases, with 10 bases between them. Germline CDR1 is SNHLY and CDR2 is FYNNEI. The CDR3 region is CASRRGGEKLFF. In DNA, the CDR3 is TGTGCCAGCAGGAGGGGGGGAGAAAAACTGTTTTTT.

The chain recombines TRBV5-1 with TRBJ1-4, with D maybe TRBD1 (6 bases). CDR3 length: 15 amino acids. CDR1 is SGHRS and CDR2 is YFSETQ in the germline V gene. V gave up 0 bases and J gave up 5 bases, with 11 bases separating them. The CDR3 bases are TGCGCCAGCAGCTTGGGAGGGACACTGAATGAAAAACTGTTTTTT. It translates to CASSLGGTLNEKLFF.

The chain combines TRBV6-4 with TRBJ2-7; 8 nucleotides line up with TRBD2. The CDR3 spans 16 residues. J gave up 0 bases and V 2 bases, and 6 bases lay outside the gene matches. The germline V gene has CDR1 MRHNA and CDR2 SNTAGT. In nucleotides, the CDR3 is TGTGCCAGCAGTGACGTGGGACTAGAGAACTCCTACGAGCAGTACTTC. This gives the protein CASSDVGLENSYEQYF.

This CDR3 reads CASSMRRGMNYGYTF. CDR3 bases: TGTGCCAGTAGTATGCGACGGGGGATGAACTATGGCTACACCTTC. The V call is TRBV19, the J call TRBJ1-2, with D possibly matching TRBD1 (5 bases). Germline CDR1 is LNHDA and CDR2 is SQIVND (reference sequence). The CDR3 is made up of 15 amino acids. V was shortened by 3 bases and J by 2 bases, with 13 bases between the two germline ends.

This chain connects TRBV7-3 to TRBJ2-3, with a weak D call TRBD1 (5 bases). The CDR3 spans 15 residues. V lost 5 bases and J 4 bases, leaving 16 bases between the germline ends. Germline values: CDR1 SGHTA, CDR2 FQGTGA. The CDR3: CASSPGHSPPDTQYF. The CDR3 DNA follows: TGTGCCAGCAGCCCAGGACACTCCCCTCCAGATACGCAGTATTTT.

This rearrangement joins TRBV5-4 to TRBJ1-2; 8 positions match TRBD1. CDR1 and CDR2 (germline): SGHNT, YYREEE (reference sequence). V trimming: 4 bases; J trimming: 5 bases; junction bases outside the gene matches: 7. The CDR3 has 14 amino acids. The CDR3 loop reads CASSLSGTGYGYTF. The CDR3 bases are TGTGCCAGCAGCCTAAGCGGGACAGGATATGGCTACACCTTC.

This clone appeared a few times. The chain carries TRBV19 and TRBJ1-5, with a weak D call TRBD1 (5 bases). The germline gives CDR1 LNHDA, CDR2 SQIVND (reference sequence). This CDR3 contains 13 residues. V was pared by 5 bases and J by 3 bases, with 8 bases between. CDR3 sequence (DNA): TGTGCCAGTAGTCCAGGGCACAATCAGCCCCAGCATTTT. Its translation: CASSPGHNQPQHF.

The DNA of the CDR3 is TGCGCCAGCAGCCTCGGATGGGGGGGGCTCTCTGGGGCCAACGTCCTGACTTTC. It encodes CASSLGWGGLSGANVLTF. The chain has TRBV4-3 and TRBJ2-6; TRBD2 might be the D (7 bases). This CDR3 contains 18 residues. The germline gives CDR1 LGHNA, CDR2 YSLEER. V lost 4 bases to trimming and J lost 0 bases, with 16 bases between them.

The chain couples TRBV12-5 to TRBJ1-3, with D unclear. Trimming took 2 bases from V and 7 from J, leaving 9 bases between them. The CDR3 runs to 13 residues. CDR1 is LGHNT and CDR2 is FRNRAP in the germline V gene. The CDR3 DNA is TGTGCTAGTGGTTTGCCCACCGGGAACACCATATATTTT. As protein: CASGLPTGNTIYF. Full variable domain (rest looked up from reference TRBV12-5 and TRBJ1-3): DARVTQTPRHKVTEMGQEVTMRCQPILGHNTVFWYRQTMMQGLELLAYFRNRAPLDDSGMPKDRFSAEMPDATLATLKIQPSEPRDSAVYFCASGLPTGNTIYFGEGSWLTVV.

V is TRBV9 and J is TRBJ1-3; 8 bases fit TRBD1. Germline assignment: CDR1 SGDLS and CDR2 YYNGEE. This CDR3 spans 15 amino acids. Trimming removed 4 bases from V and 6 bases from J; junction bases left unmatched: 9. The CDR3 DNA reads TGTGCCAGCAGCACCTCAGGGGGCGAAGAAAACACCATATATTTT. This encodes CASSTSGGEENTIYF.

The chain links TRBV2 to TRBJ2-5, with 7 nucleotides matching TRBD2. With V trimmed by 3 bases and J by 4 bases, 5 bases remained unmatched. The CDR3 sequence is 14 residues long. The germline gives CDR1 SNHLY, CDR2 FYNNEI. CDR3 sequence reads: CASSDLAGGETQYF. CDR3 nucleotides: TGTGCCAGCAGTGACTTAGCGGGTGGAGAGACCCAGTACTTC.

This rearrangement joins TRBV10-3 to TRBJ1-1; no firm D call. The length of the CDR3 is 15 residues. Germline V gene sequence: CDR1 ENHRY, CDR2 SYGVKD. V was cut by 4 bases and J by 0 bases, with 12 bases left in between. The CDR3 sequence: CAISAGRAMNTEAFF. Here the CDR3 DNA reads TGTGCCATCAGTGCGGGGAGGGCCATGAACACTGAAGCTTTCTTT.

The chain combines TRBV10-3 with TRBJ1-5, with a possible D match to TRBD1 (6 bases). V was cut by 7 bases and J by 0 bases, with 7 bases left in between. The CDR3 loop spans 13 amino acids. Germline V gene data show CDR1 as ENHRY and CDR2 as SYGVKD. The CDR3 bases are TGTGCCATCAAGGGGGATAGCAATCAGCCCCAGCATTTT. Protein product: CAIKGDSNQPQHF.

This chain links TRBV5-6 with TRBJ2-1, with a weak D call TRBD2 (5 bases). Germline V CDR1 and CDR2: SGHDT, YYEEEE. This CDR3 spans 15 amino acids. Trimming pared 5 bases from V and 7 bases from J, leaving 19 bases between. The CDR3 here is CASSPDVSGSNEQFF. The DNA of the CDR3 is TGTGCCAGCAGTCCCGACGTCAGTGGGAGTAATGAGCAGTTCTTC.

CDR3 nucleotide sequence: TGCGCCAGCATGGGACTAGCGGACATCGGGGCCGGGGAGCTGTTTTTT. Translating it yields CASMGLADIGAGELFF. V usage is TRBV5-1 and J usage is TRBJ2-2, with 11 bases that match TRBD2. V dropped 6 bases and J dropped 6; count of bases not matched to a gene: 10. Germline CDR1 and CDR2: SGHRS and YFSETQ. CDR3 size: 16 residues.

This clone was counted only a few times. This chain joins TRBV13 and TRBJ2-2, with D possibly matching TRBD2 (6 bases). Trimming removed 2 bases at V and 5 bases at J, with 15 bases between. The CDR3 runs 16 residues. The germline V gene has CDR1 PRHDT and CDR2 FYEKMQ (reference sequence). The CDR3 DNA sequence: TGTGCCAGCAGCTTACTCGGGGGTCTCGCGACCGGGGAGCTGTTTTTT. Protein sequence: CASSLLGGLATGELFF.

The gene calls are TRBV7-6 and TRBJ1-4; D not certain. V lost 1 base and J 11 bases, leaving 11 bases between the germline ends. The CDR3 has 13 amino acids. The germline V gene has CDR1 SGHVS and CDR2 FNYEAQ. In DNA, the CDR3 is TGTGCCAGCAGCTTAGAAGCTGACGGGAAACTGTTTTTT. It encodes CASSLEADGKLFF.

The chain employs TRBV4-2 and TRBJ1-3; 7 bases are a match to TRBD1. The CDR3 is 15 amino acids. Germline-derived CDR1 and CDR2 are LGHNA and YNFKEQ. Germline trimming cut 5 bases from V and 0 bases from J; bases unmatched to any gene: 4. CDR3 amino acids: CASSSRDSSGNTIYF. CDR3 in DNA: TGTGCCAGCAGCTCCCGGGACAGCTCTGGAAACACCATATATTTT.

This clone was found a few times. CDR3: CASRPGGTEAFF. The CDR3, as DNA: TGTGCCAGCAGACCAGGGGGCACTGAAGCTTTCTTT. This rearrangement joins TRBV6-5 to TRBJ1-1; 7 nucleotides align to TRBD1. Losses at the gene ends were 6 bases for V and 4 bases for J; bases not matched to a gene: 2. The CDR3 is made up of 12 amino acids. The germline CDR1 and CDR2 sequences are MNHEY and SVGAGI.